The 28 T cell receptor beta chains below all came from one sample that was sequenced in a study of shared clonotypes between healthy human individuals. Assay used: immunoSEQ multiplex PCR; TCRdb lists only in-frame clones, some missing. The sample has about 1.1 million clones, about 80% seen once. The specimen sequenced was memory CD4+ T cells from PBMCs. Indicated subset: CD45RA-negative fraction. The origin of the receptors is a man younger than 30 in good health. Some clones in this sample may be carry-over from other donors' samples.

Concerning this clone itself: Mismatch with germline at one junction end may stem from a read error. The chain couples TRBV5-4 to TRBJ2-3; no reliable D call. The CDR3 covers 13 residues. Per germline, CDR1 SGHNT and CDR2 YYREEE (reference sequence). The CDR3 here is CASSPRATYTQYF. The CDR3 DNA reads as TGCGCCAGCAGCCCCCGGGCAACCTATACGCAGTATTTT.

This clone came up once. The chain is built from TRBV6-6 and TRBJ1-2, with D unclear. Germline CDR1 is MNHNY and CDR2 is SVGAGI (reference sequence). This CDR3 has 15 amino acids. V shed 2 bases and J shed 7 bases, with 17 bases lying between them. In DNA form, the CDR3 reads TGTGCCAGCAGTTACGGGCAGGCGAGGGAGTCTGGCTACACCTTC. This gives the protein CASSYGQARESGYTF.

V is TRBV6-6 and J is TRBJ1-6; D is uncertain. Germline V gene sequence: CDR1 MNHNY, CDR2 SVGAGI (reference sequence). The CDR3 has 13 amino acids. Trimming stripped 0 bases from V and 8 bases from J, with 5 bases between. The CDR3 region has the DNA TGTGCCAGCAGTTACTCCGTCTATTCACCCCTCCACTTT. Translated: CASSYSVYSPLHF.

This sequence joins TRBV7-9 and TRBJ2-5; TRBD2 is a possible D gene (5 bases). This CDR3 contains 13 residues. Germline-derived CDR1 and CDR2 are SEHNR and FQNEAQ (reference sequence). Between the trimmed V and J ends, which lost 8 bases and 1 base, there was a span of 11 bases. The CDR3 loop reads CASVEGSQETQYF. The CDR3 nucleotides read TGTGCCAGCGTAGAGGGTTCCCAAGAGACCCAGTACTTC.

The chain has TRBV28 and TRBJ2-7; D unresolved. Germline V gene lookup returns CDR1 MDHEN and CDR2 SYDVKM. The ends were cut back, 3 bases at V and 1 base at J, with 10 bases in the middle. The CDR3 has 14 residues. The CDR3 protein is CASSLLRRSYEQYF. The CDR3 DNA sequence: TGTGCCAGCAGTTTGTTGCGGCGTTCCTACGAGCAGTACTTC.

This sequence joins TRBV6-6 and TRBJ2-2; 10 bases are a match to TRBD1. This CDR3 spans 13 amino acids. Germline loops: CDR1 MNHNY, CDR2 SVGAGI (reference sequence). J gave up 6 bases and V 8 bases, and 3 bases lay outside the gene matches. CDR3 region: CASRDRGAGELFF. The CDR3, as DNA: TGTGCCAGCCGGGACAGGGGAGCCGGGGAGCTGTTTTTT.

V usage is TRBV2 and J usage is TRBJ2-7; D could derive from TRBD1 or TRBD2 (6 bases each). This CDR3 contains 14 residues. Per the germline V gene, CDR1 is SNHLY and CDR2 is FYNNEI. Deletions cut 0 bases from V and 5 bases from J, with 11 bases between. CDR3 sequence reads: CASSEAGGKNEQYF. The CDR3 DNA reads TGTGCCAGCAGTGAAGCCGGGGGCAAAAACGAGCAGTACTTC.

The CDR3 bases are TGCGCCAGCAGCCAGGGACTAGCGGGATGGCGCGAGCAGTACTTC. It codes for CASSQGLAGWREQYF. This chain uses TRBV4-1 with TRBJ2-7; 13 bases line up with TRBD2. V trimming: 3 bases; J trimming: 6 bases; junction bases outside the gene matches: 5. The CDR3 covers 15 residues. CDR1 and CDR2 from the germline V gene are MGHRA and YSYEKL.

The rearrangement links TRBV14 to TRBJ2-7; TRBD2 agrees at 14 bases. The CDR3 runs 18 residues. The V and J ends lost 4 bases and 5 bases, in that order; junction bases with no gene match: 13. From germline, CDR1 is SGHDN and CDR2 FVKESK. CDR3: CASSREIGLAGGNNEQYF. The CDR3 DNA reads TGTGCCAGCAGCCGAGAGATTGGACTAGCGGGAGGTAACAACGAGCAGTACTTC.

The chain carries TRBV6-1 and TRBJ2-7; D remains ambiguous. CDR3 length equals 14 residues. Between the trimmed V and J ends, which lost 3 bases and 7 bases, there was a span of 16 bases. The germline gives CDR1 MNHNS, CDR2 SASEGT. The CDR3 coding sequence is TGTGCCAGCAGTGAGGAACCCCATGCCTCGGAGCAGTACTTC. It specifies CASSEEPHASEQYF.

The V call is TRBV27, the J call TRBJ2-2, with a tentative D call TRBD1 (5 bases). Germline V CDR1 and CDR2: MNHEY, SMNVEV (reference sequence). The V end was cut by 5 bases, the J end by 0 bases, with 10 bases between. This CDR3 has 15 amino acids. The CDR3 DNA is TGTGCCAGCAGTAGACAGACCGCGAACACCGGGGAGCTGTTTTTT. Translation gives CASSRQTANTGELFF.

Written as DNA, the CDR3 is TGTGCCAGCAGTGAGGACTCGGGCTACACCTTC. It is translated as CASSEDSGYTF. The chain couples TRBV4-2 to TRBJ1-2; unclear D gene. Germline V gene lookup returns CDR1 LGHNA and CDR2 YNFKEQ. Trimming left V 6 bases short and J 8 bases short, with 10 bases between. The CDR3 is 11 amino acids.

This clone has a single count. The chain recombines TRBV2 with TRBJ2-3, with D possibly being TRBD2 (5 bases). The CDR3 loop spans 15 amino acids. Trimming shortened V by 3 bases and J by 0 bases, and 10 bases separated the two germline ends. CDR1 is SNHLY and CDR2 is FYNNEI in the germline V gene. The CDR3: CASSENGLSTDTQYF. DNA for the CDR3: TGTGCCAGCAGTGAGAACGGACTTAGCACAGATACGCAGTATTTT.

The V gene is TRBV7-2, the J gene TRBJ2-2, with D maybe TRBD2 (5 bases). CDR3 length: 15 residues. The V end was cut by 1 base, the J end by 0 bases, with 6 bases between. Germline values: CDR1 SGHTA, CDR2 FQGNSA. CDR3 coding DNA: TGTGCCAGCAGCTTAGGGCGGGCGAACACCGGGGAGCTGTTTTTT. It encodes CASSLGRANTGELFF.

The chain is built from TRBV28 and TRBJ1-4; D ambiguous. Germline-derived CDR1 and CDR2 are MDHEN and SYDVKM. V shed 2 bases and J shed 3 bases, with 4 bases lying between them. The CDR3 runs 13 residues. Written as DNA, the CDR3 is TGTGCCAGCAGTTTAAGACCTAATGAAAAACTGTTTTTT. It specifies CASSLRPNEKLFF.

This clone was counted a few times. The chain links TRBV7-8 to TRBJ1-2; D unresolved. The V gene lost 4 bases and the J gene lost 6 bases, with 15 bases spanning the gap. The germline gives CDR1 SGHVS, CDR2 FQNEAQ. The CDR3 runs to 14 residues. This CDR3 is CASSYSGLAHGYTF. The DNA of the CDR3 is TGTGCCAGCAGCTATTCCGGGCTGGCGCATGGCTACACCTTC. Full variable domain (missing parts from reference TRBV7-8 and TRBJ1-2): GAGVSQSPRYKVAKRGQDVALRCDPISGHVSLFWYQQALGQGPEFLTYFQNEAQLDKSGLPSDRFFAERPEGSVSTLKIQRTQQEDSAVYLCASSYSGLAHGYTFGSGTRLTVV.

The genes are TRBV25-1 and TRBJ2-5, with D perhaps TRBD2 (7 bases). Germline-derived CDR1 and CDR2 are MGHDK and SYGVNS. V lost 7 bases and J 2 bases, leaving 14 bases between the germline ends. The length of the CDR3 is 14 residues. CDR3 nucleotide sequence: TGTGCCAGCAACCAAGGGGGGGGTCAAGAGACCCAGTACTTC. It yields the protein CASNQGGGQETQYF.

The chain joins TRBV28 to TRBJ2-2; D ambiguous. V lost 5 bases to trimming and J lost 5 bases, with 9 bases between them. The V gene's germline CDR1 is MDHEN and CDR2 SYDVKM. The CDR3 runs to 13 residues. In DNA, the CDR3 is TGTGCCAGCAGTCCCTCTAGGACCGGGGAGCTGTTTTTT. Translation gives CASSPSRTGELFF.

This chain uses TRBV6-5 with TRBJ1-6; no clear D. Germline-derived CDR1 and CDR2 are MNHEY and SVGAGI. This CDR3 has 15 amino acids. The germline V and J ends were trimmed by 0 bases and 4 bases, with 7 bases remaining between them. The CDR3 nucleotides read TGTGCCAGCAGTTACTCGGGTCGTTATAATTCACCCCTCCACTTT. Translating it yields CASSYSGRYNSPLHF.

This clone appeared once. The CDR3 here is CAWSHYNEQFF. DNA for the CDR3: TGTGCCTGGAGTCACTACAATGAGCAGTTCTTC. The J gene is TRBJ2-1, the V gene TRBV30; no clear D. CDR3 size: 11 residues. The V end was cut by 2 bases, the J end by 3 bases, with 2 bases between. Germline CDR1 and CDR2: GTSNPN and SVGIG (reference sequence).

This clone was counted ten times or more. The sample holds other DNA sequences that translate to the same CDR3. The CDR3 is CASSRTESYEQYF. The CDR3 DNA reads as TGCGCCAGCAGCCGAACAGAAAGCTACGAGCAGTACTTC. This chain joins TRBV4-1 and TRBJ2-7; D gene ambiguous. Germline V gene sequence: CDR1 MGHRA, CDR2 YSYEKL. The V gene lost 4 bases and the J gene lost 3 bases, with 10 bases spanning the gap. The CDR3 runs to 13 residues.

The CDR3 DNA reads as TGTGCCAGCAGTGAAGGACAGGGCCAAAAAAACATTCAGTACTTC. The encoded protein is CASSEGQGQKNIQYF. The chain has TRBV6-1 and TRBJ2-4; TRBD1 matches at 7 bases. The ends lost 1 base at V and 4 bases at J; junction bases unmatched: 4. Looked up from germline, CDR1 is MNHNS and CDR2 is SASEGT. This CDR3 is 15 amino acids long.

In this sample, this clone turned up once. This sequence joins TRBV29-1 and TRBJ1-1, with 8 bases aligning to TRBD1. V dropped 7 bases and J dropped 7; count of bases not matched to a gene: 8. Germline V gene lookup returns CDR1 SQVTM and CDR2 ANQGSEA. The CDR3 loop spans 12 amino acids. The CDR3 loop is CSADGQGVEAFF. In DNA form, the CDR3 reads TGCAGCGCCGATGGACAGGGCGTTGAAGCTTTCTTT.

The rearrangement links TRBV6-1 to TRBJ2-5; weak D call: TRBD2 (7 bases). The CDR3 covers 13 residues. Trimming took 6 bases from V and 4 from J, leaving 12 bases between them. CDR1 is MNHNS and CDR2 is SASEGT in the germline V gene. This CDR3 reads CASRQGGIETQYF. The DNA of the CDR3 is TGTGCCAGCAGACAGGGAGGGATAGAGACCCAGTACTTC.

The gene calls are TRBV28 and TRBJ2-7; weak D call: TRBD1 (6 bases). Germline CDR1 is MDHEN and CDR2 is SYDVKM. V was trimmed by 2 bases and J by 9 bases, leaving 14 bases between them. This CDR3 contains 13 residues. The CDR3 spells CASSLGGQSRQYF. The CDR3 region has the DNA TGTGCCAGCAGTTTAGGTGGACAGTCCCGGCAGTACTTC.

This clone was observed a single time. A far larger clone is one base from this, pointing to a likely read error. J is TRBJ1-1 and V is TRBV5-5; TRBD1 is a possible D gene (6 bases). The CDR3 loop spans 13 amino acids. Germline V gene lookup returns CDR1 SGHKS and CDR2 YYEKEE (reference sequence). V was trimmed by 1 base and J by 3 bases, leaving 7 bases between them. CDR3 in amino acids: CASSLRGDTEAFF. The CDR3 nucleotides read TGTGCCAGCAGCTTGAGGGGGGACACTGAAGCTTTCTTT.

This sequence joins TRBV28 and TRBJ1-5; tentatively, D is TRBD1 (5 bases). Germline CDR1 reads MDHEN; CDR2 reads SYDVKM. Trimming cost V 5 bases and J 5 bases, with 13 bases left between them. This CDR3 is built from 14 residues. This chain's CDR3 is CASSPRQKHQPQHF. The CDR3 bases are TGTGCCAGCAGTCCCCGACAGAAACATCAGCCCCAGCATTTT.

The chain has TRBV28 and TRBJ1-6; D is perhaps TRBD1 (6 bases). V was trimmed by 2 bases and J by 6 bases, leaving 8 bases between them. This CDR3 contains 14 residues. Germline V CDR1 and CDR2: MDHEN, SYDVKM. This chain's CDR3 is CASSLRGGNSPLHF. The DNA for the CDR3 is TGTGCCAGCAGTTTAAGGGGGGGTAATTCACCCCTCCACTTT.